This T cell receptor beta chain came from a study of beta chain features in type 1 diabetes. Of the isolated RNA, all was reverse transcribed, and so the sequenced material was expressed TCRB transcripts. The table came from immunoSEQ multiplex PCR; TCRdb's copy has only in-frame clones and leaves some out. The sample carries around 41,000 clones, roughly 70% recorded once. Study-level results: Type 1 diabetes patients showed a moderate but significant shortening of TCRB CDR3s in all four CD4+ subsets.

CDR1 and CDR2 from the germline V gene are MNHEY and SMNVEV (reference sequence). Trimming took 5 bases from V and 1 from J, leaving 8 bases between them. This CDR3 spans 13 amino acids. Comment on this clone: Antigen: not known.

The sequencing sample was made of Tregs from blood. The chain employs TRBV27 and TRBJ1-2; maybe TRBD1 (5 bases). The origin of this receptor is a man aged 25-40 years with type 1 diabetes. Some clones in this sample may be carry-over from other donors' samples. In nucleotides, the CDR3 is TGTGCCAGCAGTCACCAGGGTAACTATGGCTACACCTTC. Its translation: CASSHQGNYGYTF.